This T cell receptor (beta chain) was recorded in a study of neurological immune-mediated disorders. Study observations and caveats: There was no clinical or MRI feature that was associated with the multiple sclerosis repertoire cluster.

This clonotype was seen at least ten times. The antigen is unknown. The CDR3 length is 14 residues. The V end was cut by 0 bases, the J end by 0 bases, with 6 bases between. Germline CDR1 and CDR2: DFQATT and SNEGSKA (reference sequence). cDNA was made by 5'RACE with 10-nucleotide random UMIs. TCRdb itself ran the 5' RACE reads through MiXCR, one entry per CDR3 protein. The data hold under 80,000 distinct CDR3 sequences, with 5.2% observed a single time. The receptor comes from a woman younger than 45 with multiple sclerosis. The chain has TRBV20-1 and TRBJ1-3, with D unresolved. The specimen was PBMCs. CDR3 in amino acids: CSARDLLSGNTIYF. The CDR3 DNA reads TGCAGTGCTAGAGACCTGCTCTCTGGAAACACCATATATTTT.